These T cell receptor beta chains were read from a single sample in a study of STAT5B mutations in CD4+ large granular lymphocyte leukemia. Assay: immunoSEQ multiplex PCR; the TCRdb copy retains only in-frame clones and omits some. The top ten clones hold 1.5% to 2% of a sample with around 30,000 clones, around 72% of them seen once. Specimen: CD4+ T cells from blood buffy coats. These receptors originate from a human donor in good health. Both conserved end residues are part of each CDR3. Each record gives: D gene, V gene, J gene, clone size, CDR3 DNA, CDR3 protein. D genes are given only for firm matches. Rows give clone size only sometimes, using once, few, many, or a class for an expanded clone.

>TRBD2|TRBV6-5|TRBJ2-5|.
TGTGCCAGCAGGACGGGGGGACGAGAGACCCAGTACTTC
CASRTGGRETQYF
>TRBD2|TRBV7-9|TRBJ2-3|.
TGTGCCAGCAGCATCGGGACTAGCGGGGGGCGGGATACGCAGTATTTT
CASSIGTSGGRDTQYF
>.|TRBV7-6|TRBJ1-1|.
TGTGCCAGCAGCTTAGCGGGATGGAGGAACACTGAAGCTTTCTTT
CASSLAGWRNTEAFF
>TRBD1|TRBV28|TRBJ1-2|.
TGTGCCAGCCAGGGGGCTCATGGCTACACCTTC
CASQGAHGYTF
>TRBD2|TRBV7-2|TRBJ2-1|.
TGTGCCAGCAGCATGACTAGCGGGGGATACAATGAGCAGTTCTTC
CASSMTSGGYNEQFF
>.|TRBV7-9|TRBJ2-3|.
TGTGCCAGCAGCCGGGGGGATACGCAGTATTTT
CASSRGDTQYF
>.|TRBV5-1|TRBJ1-4|few
TGCGCCAGCAGCTTAGACGGGACAACCCTTGAAAAACTGTTTTTT
CASSLDGTTLEKLFF
>TRBD2|TRBV7-7|TRBJ2-2|.
TGTGCCAGCAGCTTAGGCATTAGCGGGGGGGCCTCCGGGGAGCTGTTTTTT
CASSLGISGGASGELFF
>.|TRBV14|TRBJ2-1|.
TGTGCCAGCAGTCGACAGGTTTACAATGAGCAGTTCTTC
CASSRQVYNEQFF
>TRBD2|TRBV4-3|TRBJ2-1|.
TGCGCCAGCAGCCAATCTTTAGCGGGGCTGAATGAGCAGTTCTTC
CASSQSLAGLNEQFF
>TRBD2|TRBV5-1|TRBJ2-3|.
TGCGCCAGCAGCTTGCAGTCGGGGGGGCGGACAGATACGCAGTATTTT
CASSLQSGGRTDTQYF
>TRBD1|TRBV7-6|TRBJ1-5|.
TGTGCCAGCAGCGTAGGGACAGGACTTAGCAATCAGCCCCAGCATTTT
CASSVGTGLSNQPQHF
>TRBD1|TRBV4-3|TRBJ1-1|.
TGCGCCAGCAGCCTGGGACAGGGTGAAGCTTTCTTT
CASSLGQGEAFF
>.|TRBV5-1|TRBJ2-3|medium-sized
TGCGCCAGCAGAACCTCTCTCAGGGCAGGCGATACGCAGTATTTT
CASRTSLRAGDTQYF
>TRBD1|TRBV4-3|TRBJ1-1|few
TGCGCCAGCAGCCAAGAACGACAGGGGCTGGGCACTGAAGCTTTCTTT
CASSQERQGLGTEAFF
>.|TRBV4-3|TRBJ2-5|.
TGCGCCAGCAGCCAAGGCCCGACTGGAGAGACCCAGTACTTC
CASSQGPTGETQYF
>TRBD1|TRBV5-1|TRBJ2-7|.
TGCGCCAGCAGCCAGGGACAGGGGGCAAGAGAGCAGTACTTC
CASSQGQGAREQYF
>.|TRBV6-1|TRBJ2-5|.
TGTGCCACGTCACAGCGAGCCGAAGAGACCCAGTACTTC
CATSQRAEETQYF
>.|TRBV2|TRBJ1-6|.
TGTGCCAGCAGGGGTCCCGGGAGTTCACCCCTCCACTTT
CASRGPGSSPLHF
>.|TRBV4-3|TRBJ1-2|.
TGCGCCAGCAGTTACGGTGGTGGCTACACCTTC
CASSYGGGYTF
>.|TRBV12-5|TRBJ1-2|few
TGTGCTAGTGGTTTGGTCACGGGGGCACATGGCTACACCTTC
CASGLVTGAHGYTF
>.|TRBV7-8|TRBJ1-5|.
TGTGCCAGCAGCTTACCTTATAGCAATCAGCCCCAGCATTTT
CASSLPYSNQPQHF
>.|TRBV7-2|TRBJ2-7|.
TGTGCCAGCAGCCCCGGGGGGCGATCCTACGAGCAGTACTTC
CASSPGGRSYEQYF
>.|TRBV6-1|TRBJ1-2|.
TGTGCCAGCACCCTAAGCTGGGGTGATGGCTACACCTTC
CASTLSWGDGYTF
>.|TRBV10-1|TRBJ2-7|few
TGCGCCAGCAGTGAGTCGAGGGGGATCCACGAGCAGTACTTC
CASSESRGIHEQYF
>.|TRBV10-3|TRBJ2-7|.
TGTGCCGCAAGATCGGGGGAGGTAACCTACGAGCAGTACTTC
CAARSGEVTYEQYF
>.|TRBV7-2|TRBJ1-5|.
TGTGCCAGCAGCCCCCGGATGGGGGTGCGGCCCCAGCATTTT
CASSPRMGVRPQHF
>TRBD1|TRBV7-2|TRBJ1-2|.
TGTGCCAGCAGCTTGGATCCGGGACAGGGGTATGGCTACACCTTC
CASSLDPGQGYGYTF
>.|TRBV5-8|TRBJ1-5|.
TGTGCCAGCAGCTTGTCAGGGAATCAGCCCCAGCATTTT
CASSLSGNQPQHF
>.|TRBV19|TRBJ1-5|few
TGTGCCAGTAGTATTCCAGGGGCTGCTACTCCCCAGCATTTT
CASSIPGAATPQHF
>TRBD1|TRBV6-1|TRBJ1-1|.
TGTGCCAGCAGAGTTGCAGGGGGCACTGAAGCTTTCTTT
CASRVAGGTEAFF
>TRBD1|TRBV5-4|TRBJ2-3|.
TGTGCCAGCAGTTTCGACAGGGAGAACACAGATACGCAGTATTTT
CASSFDRENTDTQYF
>.|TRBV4-3|TRBJ2-3|.
TGCGCCAGCAGCCAGTGGCGGACTTTGGATACGCAGTATTTT
CASSQWRTLDTQYF
>.|TRBV7-9|TRBJ2-4|.
TGTGCCAGCAGACAGGGAGCCAAAAACATTCAGTACTTC
CASRQGAKNIQYF
>.|TRBV7-2|TRBJ2-3|.
TGTGCCAGCAGCTTAGCCGCCCTTTTCGGGGGCCCCAGCACAGATACGCAGTATTTT
CASSLAALFGGPSTDTQYF
>.|TRBV7-2|TRBJ2-3|.
TGTGCCAGCAGCTTAGGGGGGTTGGGGGGCACAGATACGCAGTATTTT
CASSLGGLGGTDTQYF
>.|TRBV28|TRBJ1-3|.
TGTGCCAGCCAGGAGCGGGGAGGGGTCTTAGCTCGGGACACCATATATTTT
CASQERGGVLARDTIYF
>TRBD2|TRBV10-1|TRBJ2-7|.
TGCGCCAGCAGTGAGTCGGCCCTAGCGGGATCAACCGAGCAGTACTTC
CASSESALAGSTEQYF